Sequencing of this T cell receptor beta chain was carried out in a study of CD8+ T cells in alopecia areata. The CDR3 loop spans 15 amino acids. The V end lost 2 bases, the J end lost 3 bases, and 14 bases lay between the germline ends. In germline, CDR1 is SGHVS, CDR2 FQNEAQ. cDNA reverse transcribed from extracted RNA served as the sequencing template. Measured with immunoSEQ multiplex PCR; TCRdb has only the in-frame clones, and not every one. The data hold fewer than 110,000 clones, with 84% observed a single time. This clone was seen just once. The treatment denotes: oral pan-JAK inhibitor, 5-10 mg twice daily.

The receptor comes from a human donor with alopecia areata. The chain couples TRBV7-8 to TRBJ2-7; D possibly uses TRBD1 or TRBD2 (5 bases each). The sequences come from CD8+ T cells sorted from blood, collected at week 24, from a patient treated with tofacitinib. The CDR3 region is CASSLISGGNYEQYF. Written as DNA, the CDR3 is TGTGCCAGCAGCTTAATCTCTGGGGGTAACTACGAGCAGTACTTC.